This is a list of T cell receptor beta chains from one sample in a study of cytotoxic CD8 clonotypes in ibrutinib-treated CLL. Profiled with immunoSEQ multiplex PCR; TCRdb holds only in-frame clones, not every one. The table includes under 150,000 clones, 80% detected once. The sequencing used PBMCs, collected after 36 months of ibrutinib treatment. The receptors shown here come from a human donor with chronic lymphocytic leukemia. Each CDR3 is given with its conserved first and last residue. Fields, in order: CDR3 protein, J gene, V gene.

cdr3_aa: CAIVSGRNYGYTF
j_call: TRBJ1-2
v_call: TRBV10-3

cdr3_aa: CASRAGGPWEETQYF
j_call: TRBJ2-5
v_call: TRBV5-4

cdr3_aa: CASSVHGEYEQFF
j_call: TRBJ2-1
v_call: TRBV9

cdr3_aa: CASSFTSGDEQYF
j_call: TRBJ2-7
v_call: TRBV7-7

cdr3_aa: CASSYTGAYEQYF
j_call: TRBJ2-7
v_call: TRBV6-5

cdr3_aa: CASSLSGTMNTEAFF
j_call: TRBJ1-1
v_call: TRBV7-9

cdr3_aa: CASSRITGYRYEQYF
j_call: TRBJ2-7
v_call: TRBV4-1

cdr3_aa: CASSYSIAGGVYEQYF
j_call: TRBJ2-7
v_call: TRBV6-5

cdr3_aa: CASSTGQGVQETQYF
j_call: TRBJ2-5
v_call: TRBV7-2

cdr3_aa: CASSPSRTDTQYF
j_call: TRBJ2-3
v_call: TRBV18

cdr3_aa: CASSISHNNEQFF
j_call: TRBJ2-1
v_call: TRBV19

cdr3_aa: CASSLARDRAWNTEAFF
j_call: TRBJ1-1
v_call: TRBV7-9

cdr3_aa: CASTGDPNTEAFF
j_call: TRBJ1-1
v_call: TRBV18

cdr3_aa: CSARKTGGRYEQYF
j_call: TRBJ2-7
v_call: TRBV29-1

cdr3_aa: CASKSSRGSYEQYF
j_call: TRBJ2-7
v_call: TRBV19

cdr3_aa: CASSQDARLNHTF
j_call: TRBJ1-2
v_call: TRBV4-1

cdr3_aa: CASSIVGGLVGVQETQYF
j_call: TRBJ2-5
v_call: TRBV19

cdr3_aa: CASSTPPKNIQYF
j_call: TRBJ2-4
v_call: TRBV7-9

cdr3_aa: CASSLTGTGRYNEQFF
j_call: TRBJ2-1
v_call: TRBV5-1

cdr3_aa: CAITSGDGTDTQYF
j_call: TRBJ2-3
v_call: TRBV10-3

cdr3_aa: CASSWGSSNTEAFF
j_call: TRBJ1-1
v_call: TRBV10-1

cdr3_aa: CASSYSRGADYGYTF
j_call: TRBJ1-2
v_call: TRBV6-5

cdr3_aa: CASSIVASLSHEQYF
j_call: TRBJ2-7
v_call: TRBV5-1

cdr3_aa: CASSTSGTVNTEAFF
j_call: TRBJ1-1
v_call: TRBV2

cdr3_aa: CASRIFSGGSSYEQYF
j_call: TRBJ2-7
v_call: TRBV27

cdr3_aa: CASSLRGRNEKLFF
j_call: TRBJ1-4
v_call: TRBV28

cdr3_aa: CASSLVPNTGELFF
j_call: TRBJ2-2
v_call: TRBV7-6

cdr3_aa: CASSVSLRGSSYEQYF
j_call: TRBJ2-7
v_call: TRBV18

cdr3_aa: CASSKRQQGLGGYTF
j_call: TRBJ1-2
v_call: TRBV27

cdr3_aa: CASSPGAGGSQETQYF
j_call: TRBJ2-5
v_call: TRBV4-2

cdr3_aa: CASSATGSRVEAFF
j_call: TRBJ1-1
v_call: TRBV2

cdr3_aa: CASSGYRGSNEQFF
j_call: TRBJ2-1
v_call: TRBV27

cdr3_aa: CASSLISRRHNEQFF
j_call: TRBJ2-1
v_call: TRBV5-6

cdr3_aa: CASSLTRMRPNSGANVLTF
j_call: TRBJ2-6
v_call: TRBV7-8

cdr3_aa: CAITQMNTGELFF
j_call: TRBJ2-2
v_call: TRBV10-3

cdr3_aa: CASRADSYNEQFF
j_call: TRBJ2-1
v_call: TRBV6-6

cdr3_aa: CASSESAPPGNTIYF
j_call: TRBJ1-3
v_call: TRBV6-1

cdr3_aa: CASSFWTVNSPLHF
j_call: TRBJ1-6
v_call: TRBV5-5

cdr3_aa: CASSLWSTEAFF
j_call: TRBJ1-1
v_call: TRBV28

cdr3_aa: CASSDYGFLAYEQYF
j_call: TRBJ2-7
v_call: TRBV6-1

cdr3_aa: CASSLSAGQETQYF
j_call: TRBJ2-5
v_call: TRBV13

cdr3_aa: CASSQHGQGALRQYF
j_call: TRBJ2-7
v_call: TRBV4-1

cdr3_aa: CASSLVATSGGVEQYF
j_call: TRBJ2-7
v_call: TRBV13

cdr3_aa: CASSLEGYGHTIYF
j_call: TRBJ1-3
v_call: TRBV5-1

cdr3_aa: CASRSPGLAAYEQYF
j_call: TRBJ2-7
v_call: TRBV28